These T cell receptor beta chains were read from a single sample in a study of T cell responses to AZD1222 COVID-19 vaccine. Sequencing was performed with immunoSEQ multiplex PCR; in TCRdb, only in-frame clones are kept and a portion is missing. Seen here are about 140,000 clones, 80% to 90% observed once, and the top ten hold around 3.5%. Sequencing was performed on peripheral blood, taken on day 0 of AZD1222 vaccination. The source of these receptors is an adult in good health. Both conserved end residues are part of each CDR3. D genes are given only for firm matches. Expanded clones get a size class; other rows say once, few or many, or leave the size out.

V,D,size,J,DNA,CDR3
TRBV24-1,.,few,TRBJ2-7,TGTGCCACCAGGCCCAACCGTAGGACAGACAGCTCCTACGAGCAGTACTTC,CATRPNRRTDSSYEQYF
TRBV7-8,.,.,TRBJ1-1,TGTGCCAGCAGCACCTCCCGGCAGAACACTGAAGCTTTCTTT,CASSTSRQNTEAFF
TRBV6-5,TRBD2,.,TRBJ2-1,TGTGCCAGCAGTAAGAGCGGGAGGGACAATGAGCAGTTCTTC,CASSKSGRDNEQFF
TRBV29-1,TRBD1,.,TRBJ2-7,TGCAGCGGGGACAGGGGCTGGGGCTCCTACGAGCAGTACTTC,CSGDRGWGSYEQYF
TRBV6-5,.,.,TRBJ1-4,TGTGCCAGCAGCCCCCGGGACCTTCGCGAAAAACTGTTTTTT,CASSPRDLREKLFF
TRBV5-1,.,.,TRBJ2-1,TGCGCCAGCAGCTTGGACCACAACTCCTACAATGAGCAGTTCTTC,CASSLDHNSYNEQFF
TRBV3-1/TRBV3-2,TRBD2,.,TRBJ2-3,TGTGCCAGCAGCCAAACTAGCGGGATCTTGGATACGCAGTATTTT,CASSQTSGILDTQYF
TRBV4-2,.,.,TRBJ2-7,TGTGCCAGCAGCCACAACAGCGGAAGCTACGAGCAGTACTTC,CASSHNSGSYEQYF
TRBV6-5,.,.,TRBJ1-1,TGTGCCAGCAGTTACCTGGTAAACACTGAAGCTTTCTTT,CASSYLVNTEAFF
TRBV19,.,.,TRBJ1-1,TGTGCCAGTAAGGGAGGACAGGAAGCTTTCTTT,CASKGGQEAFF
TRBV7-9,.,once,TRBJ2-3,TGTGCCAGCAGACTTACCCCGGGTCCTGATACGCAGTATTTT,CASRLTPGPDTQYF
TRBV5-1,TRBD2,.,TRBJ2-7,TGCGCCAGCAGCCCGGGGACTAGCGGGAGTTTGTACGAGCAGTACTTC,CASSPGTSGSLYEQYF
TRBV10-3,TRBD1,.,TRBJ1-2,TGTGCCATCAGTGGGGGGACAGGGGAAGACTACACCTTC,CAISGGTGEDYTF
TRBV7-9,.,.,TRBJ1-4,TGTGCCAGCAGCCCCCGAGGCGGGGATAATGAAAAACTGTTTTTT,CASSPRGGDNEKLFF
TRBV12-5,TRBD1,.,TRBJ1-2,TGTGCTAGTGGTCAAACCCTGGGACAGGAGAACTATGGCTACACCTTC,CASGQTLGQENYGYTF
TRBV6-5,TRBD1,.,TRBJ2-3,TGTGCCAGCATTTCGGGACAGGGAAGGGCAGATACGCAGTATTTT,CASISGQGRADTQYF
TRBV7-8,TRBD1,.,TRBJ2-7,TGTGCCAGCAGGCCGGGACAGACTACCTACGAGCAGTACTTC,CASRPGQTTYEQYF
TRBV7-9,.,.,TRBJ1-2,TGTGCCAGCAGCTTCTTCTCAGGGGACGGTGGCTACACCTTC,CASSFFSGDGGYTF
TRBV5-5,.,.,TRBJ2-7,TGTGCCTGCCAGAAAGCCCGAAACCACTACGAGCAGTACTTC,CACQKARNHYEQYF
TRBV3-1/TRBV3-2,.,.,TRBJ2-1,TGTGCCAGCAGCGACTTAGCGAGAACCTACAATGAGCAGTTCTTC,CASSDLARTYNEQFF
TRBV12-3/TRBV12-4,.,.,TRBJ1-2,TGTGCCAGCAGCTTCGAGCTTTCCTATGGCTACACCTTC,CASSFELSYGYTF
TRBV27,.,few,TRBJ1-1,TGTGCCAGCAGTTTCCTTGCGGGGGCAGGGACTGAAGCTTTCTTT,CASSFLAGAGTEAFF
TRBV7-8,.,.,TRBJ1-1,TGTGCCAGCAGCCGCGAGCCCCTCCGGAACACTGAAGCTTTCTTT,CASSREPLRNTEAFF
TRBV19,.,.,TRBJ2-6,TGTGCCAGTAGTATTCAGGGGTCGAGATCCGGGGCCAACGTCCTGACTTTC,CASSIQGSRSGANVLTF
TRBV10-2,.,.,TRBJ1-5,TGCGCCAGCAGTGAATGGCAGGGCGGACAGCCCCAGCATTTT,CASSEWQGGQPQHF
TRBV9,.,few,TRBJ1-3,TGTGCCAGCAGCCCGACTCCCGAGACTCTCTCTTCATATTTT,CASSPTPETLSSYF
TRBV10-2,.,.,TRBJ2-1,TGCGCCGGGTACGGCCGGGACTCCTACAATGAGCAGTTCTTC,CAGYGRDSYNEQFF
TRBV19,TRBD1,.,TRBJ1-6,TGTGCCAGTAGTCCTCCCTCCGGACAGGGGACGGGGCCCCTCCACTTT,CASSPPSGQGTGPLHF
TRBV28,TRBD1,.,TRBJ2-7,TGTGCCAGCAGTACCGGACAGGGAACCTACGAGCAGTACTTC,CASSTGQGTYEQYF
TRBV6-5,TRBD1,few,TRBJ2-3,TGTGCCAGCAGTTCGGCTAGGGGGCGGGCAGATACGCAGTATTTT,CASSSARGRADTQYF
TRBV4-1,TRBD1,.,TRBJ2-7,TGCGCCAGCAGCCAATCGCCCCCCGGTGGACAGGGAACATTATACGAGCAGTACTTC,CASSQSPPGGQGTLYEQYF
TRBV2,.,.,TRBJ2-1,TGTGCCAGCAGTGAGGAGGCCCTCCGGAGCTCCTACAATGAGCAGTTCTTC,CASSEEALRSSYNEQFF
TRBV20-1,.,.,TRBJ1-1,TGCAGTGCTGAAGGGGACACTGAAGCTTTCTTT,CSAEGDTEAFF
TRBV5-1,.,.,TRBJ1-1,TGCGCCAGCAGCTTGGACACGAGACAGTCCATGAACACTGAAGCTTTCTTT,CASSLDTRQSMNTEAFF
TRBV20-1,.,.,TRBJ2-4,TGCAGTGCTAGAGATCCGAACATTCAGTACTTC,CSARDPNIQYF
TRBV7-2,TRBD1,.,TRBJ1-6,TGTGCCAGCAGCGAGGGGGCCGGGGGAGGTTCACCCCTCCACTTT,CASSEGAGGGSPLHF
TRBV2,.,.,TRBJ1-3,TGTGCCAGCAGCGCCTCGCGGGGGTATGGAAACACCATATATTTT,CASSASRGYGNTIYF
TRBV30,.,.,TRBJ2-7,TGTGCCTGGAGCCCCGGGACGGACAACGACGAGCAGTACTTC,CAWSPGTDNDEQYF
TRBV2,.,.,TRBJ2-5,TGTGCCAGCGGCCTGGCAGGGGAGGAGACCCAGTACTTC,CASGLAGEETQYF
TRBV7-9,.,.,TRBJ1-4,TGTGCCAGCAGCTTAGGGAACTCTGTAGAAGAAAAACTGTTTTTT,CASSLGNSVEEKLFF
TRBV3-1/TRBV3-2,.,.,TRBJ2-7,TGTGCCAGCAGCCAAGATATCTCCGAGTTCTACGAGCAGTACTTC,CASSQDISEFYEQYF
TRBV14,.,.,TRBJ2-7,TGTGCCAGCAGCCAGGTGTATTACGAGCAGTACTTC,CASSQVYYEQYF
TRBV28,TRBD2,.,TRBJ2-2,TGTGCCAGCAGCCCCGGGAGGGCCGGGGCCGGGGAGCTGTTTTTT,CASSPGRAGAGELFF
TRBV6-5,TRBD2,once,TRBJ2-3,TGTGCCAGCAGACTAGCGGGAGTCTGGGATACGCAGTATTTT,CASRLAGVWDTQYF
TRBV5-1,.,.,TRBJ1-1,TGCGCCAGCAGCCCGGGCGGGTCAAACCTTGAAGCTTTCTTT,CASSPGGSNLEAFF
TRBV4-3,.,.,TRBJ1-6,TGCGCCAGCAGCCAAGGGGCAGCCCAACGCAATAATTCACCCCTCCACTTT,CASSQGAAQRNNSPLHF
TRBV30,TRBD2,once,TRBJ2-1,TGTGCCTGGAGTGTACCGGGGGCGGGGGGTCTTAATGAGCAGTTCTTC,CAWSVPGAGGLNEQFF
TRBV7-2,.,.,TRBJ2-7,TGTGCCAGCAGCACAATCGGGCTAGACGAGCAGTACTTC,CASSTIGLDEQYF
TRBV3-1/TRBV3-2,.,.,TRBJ2-1,TGTGCCAGCAGCTCGCTCAATATGGAGCAGTTCTTC,CASSSLNMEQFF
TRBV5-1,TRBD1,.,TRBJ2-7,TGCGCCAGCAGCTCGGGACAGGGGATGTCCTACGAGCAGTACTTC,CASSSGQGMSYEQYF
TRBV2,TRBD2,.,TRBJ2-7,TGTGCCAGCAGTTCGAGACTAGCGGGAGACGAGCAGTACTTC,CASSSRLAGDEQYF
TRBV19,.,.,TRBJ2-3,TGTGCCAGTACCCTCTCCCGGGACAACACAGATACGCAGTATTTT,CASTLSRDNTDTQYF
TRBV6-2/TRBV6-3,.,.,TRBJ1-5,TGTGCCAGCAGTTATGGGAGCTCAAAGCATTTT,CASSYGSSKHF
TRBV6-5,.,.,TRBJ2-5,TGTGCCAGCAGCCGCGGGTCCGGGGAGACCCAGTACTTC,CASSRGSGETQYF
TRBV19,.,.,TRBJ1-5,TGTGCCAGTAGAACCTCCCGGGGCCAGGGGCAAGCCCAGCATTTT,CASRTSRGQGQAQHF
TRBV5-1,TRBD2,.,TRBJ2-1,TGCGCCAGCAGTAGGGACTATCAAGAGCAGTTCTTC,CASSRDYQEQFF
TRBV24-1,.,once,TRBJ2-2,TGTGCCACCAGTGCCTCGAACACCGGGGAGCTGTTTTTT,CATSASNTGELFF
TRBV6-5,.,.,TRBJ2-7,TGTGCCAGCAGGCGCCGTACGGAGAGCTCCTACGAGCAGTACTTC,CASRRRTESSYEQYF
TRBV27,TRBD2,once,TRBJ2-3,TGTGCCAGCAGTCCCGCGGGGGGCTCTAGCACAGATACGCAGTATTTT,CASSPAGGSSTDTQYF
TRBV10-2,.,few,TRBJ1-2,TGCGCCAGCAGGGTCAGTAACTATGGCTACACCTTC,CASRVSNYGYTF